This T cell receptor (beta chain) was sequenced in a study of cytomegalovirus exposure and HLA in healthy donors. Study at large: A later analysis reported the 120 or so validation repertoires used the same platform as the approximately 700 first-cohort repertoires.

Germline V gene lookup returns CDR1 LGHNA and CDR2 YSLEER. This CDR3 contains 13 residues. Trimming removed 0 bases from V and 6 bases from J, with 7 bases in between. Overall study findings and caveats: Subsequent analysis revealed that first-cohort TCR clusters tended to co-occur in the approximately 120 validation repertoires. The listing of fewer than 200 TCR beta chains classed them as cytomegalovirus-associated. The classifier reportedly diagnosed cytomegalovirus status with high specificity and sensitivity.

A note on this clone: Its antigen is not identified.

Sequenced by immunoSEQ multiplex PCR; TCRdb stores in-frame clones only, minus some. This sample has roughly 330,000 clones, with approximately 86% found just once. This receptor was obtained from a woman between 25 and 40 years old in good health and CMV-seropositive. V gene TRBV4-3 combines with J gene TRBJ2-3; no clear D gene. Material: PBMCs. The CDR3 region has the DNA TGCGCCAGCAGCCAAGATTCCGGGGATACGCAGTATTTT. Translated, it gives CASSQDSGDTQYF.